Below, 11 T cell receptor beta chains from the same sample are listed, as sequenced in a study of T-cell memory formation after mild COVID-19. A single record per CDR3 protein comes from TCRdb applying MiXCR to the 5' RACE reads. The profile covers 200,000 to 250,000 distinct CDR3 sequences, with around 9.1% appearing a single time and 3.5% taken by the ten largest. Source material: PBMCs or a T cell subset sorted from them (not recorded which). These receptors originate from a man aged 18 to 35 who had mild COVID-19 (a few samples of this study predate the infection). Cell type and time point are not known.

This clonotype has at least ten counts. The CDR3 DNA reads as TGTGCCAGCTCACCACCTTACACCTCCTACGAGCAGTACTTC. Translated, it gives CASSPPYTSYEQYF. The chain is built from TRBV18 and TRBJ2-7; D remains ambiguous. Germline V gene data show CDR1 as KGHSH and CDR2 as LQKENI. This CDR3 spans 14 amino acids. Trimming removed 0 bases from V and 0 bases from J, with 6 bases in between.

In this sample, this clonotype turned up many times. The V and J genes are TRBV5-1 and TRBJ2-6; D not resolved. From germline, CDR1 is SGHRS and CDR2 YFSETQ. This CDR3 contains 15 residues. V gave up 7 bases and J gave up 0 bases, with 11 bases separating them. CDR3 nucleotides: TGCGCCAGCGGGCAGGAATTCTCTGGGGCCAACGTCCTGACTTTC. This codes for CASGQEFSGANVLTF.

The chain couples TRBV12-3 or TRBV12-4 to TRBJ1-1; D ambiguous. The CDR3 totals 14 residues. V shed 3 bases and J shed 5 bases, with 13 bases lying between them. The DNA for the CDR3 is TGTGCCAGCAGTTTCGTGGGCAGTCGGACTGAAGCTTTCTTT. Protein sequence: CASSFVGSRTEAFF.

J is TRBJ2-3 and V is TRBV12-3 or TRBV12-4; 11 nucleotides line up with TRBD2. V shed 5 bases and J 4 bases; nucleotides not matched to a gene: 14. The CDR3 spans 18 residues. In DNA form, the CDR3 reads TGTGCCAGCAGTCTTCGACTAGCGGGGATGTTCGGTGCAGATACGCAGTATTTT. This codes for CASSLRLAGMFGADTQYF.

The chain joins TRBV12-3 or TRBV12-4 to TRBJ2-7; 8 nucleotides agree with TRBD2. Unmatched junction bases numbered 4, after V lost 3 bases and J lost 3 bases. This CDR3 spans 14 amino acids. CDR3 bases: TGTGCCAGCAGTTTCGTAGCGGGGCTCTACGAGCAGTACTTC. It specifies CASSFVAGLYEQYF.

This chain links TRBV6-6 with TRBJ1-1; possible D gene TRBD1, 5 bases. Trimming stripped 6 bases from V and 5 bases from J, with 13 bases between. Per the germline V gene, CDR1 is MNHNY and CDR2 is SVGAGI (reference sequence). The CDR3 sequence is 13 residues long. CDR3 DNA sequence: TGTGCCAGCAGAATCGGGGCGGGGACTGAAGCTTTCTTT. Its protein product is CASRIGAGTEAFF.

This chain uses TRBV12-3 or TRBV12-4 with TRBJ1-1; 8 positions agree with TRBD1. CDR3 length: 12 residues. V lost 8 bases and J lost 3; bases outside the gene matches: 2. This CDR3 is CASAGGYTEAFF. For the CDR3, the DNA is TGTGCCAGCGCAGGGGGCTACACTGAAGCTTTCTTT.

This clonotype was seen at least ten times. This chain links TRBV7-2 with TRBJ2-1, with 13 nucleotides matching TRBD2. The junction had 8 bases not matched to a gene; V was cut back by 3 bases and J by 6 bases. Germline lookup yields CDR1 SGHTA and CDR2 FQGNSA. The CDR3 is 17 amino acids. Here the CDR3 DNA reads TGTGCCAGCAGCTTGGATAAGGGACTAGCGGGAAGCAATGAGCAGTTCTTC. It codes for CASSLDKGLAGSNEQFF. Variable domain in full (rest from reference TRBV7-2 and TRBJ2-1): GAGVSQSPSNKVTEKGKDVELRCDPISGHTALYWYRQSLGQGLEFLIYFQGNSAPDKSGLPSDRFSAERTGGSVSTLTIQRTQQEDSAVYLCASSLDKGLAGSNEQFFGPGTRLTVL.

The chain combines TRBV7-6 with TRBJ1-5, with D possibly being TRBD1 (5 bases). V was trimmed by 5 bases and J by 7 bases, leaving 15 bases between them. This CDR3 spans 14 amino acids. The germline CDR1 and CDR2 sequences are SGHVS and FNYEAQ. The CDR3 protein is CASSAVRGEQPQHF. Here the CDR3 DNA reads TGTGCCAGCAGCGCTGTCCGGGGGGAACAGCCCCAGCATTTT.

This clonotype came up a few times. J is TRBJ2-4 and V is TRBV6-5; D not resolved. Trimming shortened V by 0 bases and J by 1 base, and 10 bases separated the two germline ends. Germline CDR1 is MNHEY and CDR2 is SVGAGI. The CDR3 is made up of 16 amino acids. CDR3 sequence reads: CASSYSPDKAKNIQYF. Written as DNA, the CDR3 is TGTGCCAGCAGTTACTCCCCAGACAAGGCCAAAAACATTCAGTACTTC.

This clonotype was seen ten or more times. The chain carries TRBV20-1 and TRBJ2-7; D tentatively reads TRBD1 or TRBD2 (6 bases each). The CDR3 runs to 13 residues. The germline V gene has CDR1 DFQATT and CDR2 SNEGSKA (reference sequence). V lost 6 bases to trimming and J lost 3 bases, with 15 bases between them. This CDR3 reads CSAPRGPVYEQYF. The CDR3 bases are TGCAGTGCGCCACGGGGGCCCGTCTACGAGCAGTACTTC.